This entry concerns a single TCR beta chain. Its antigen remains undetermined. No base-level quality is on record; no much larger clone is a single base apart. The junction shows trimming of 0 bases on V and 6 bases on J, plus 15 bases between the germline ends. CDR1 and CDR2 (MNHEY, SVGAGI) derive from the germline V gene. The CDR3 goes from the cysteine to the phenylalanine over 16 residues. Kept here is only the CDR3 DNA, which spans 48 bases and is read in frame from base 1. TCRbeta CDR3 regions were amplified from genomic DNA by means of the immunoSEQ Assay, a bias-controlled multiplex PCR. The original pipeline was this. Nucleated cell counts per sample were estimated from amplification of reference gene primers within the assay. To quantify the absolute abundance of each unique TCRbeta CDR3 rearrangement, sequence reads were collapsed and filtered. For each sample, productive Simpson clonality was calculated as the square root of Simpson's diversity index over productive rearrangements. TCRdb holds this immuneACCESS table with in-frame rearrangements only. Some clones are missing; in checked studies, unresolved V genes explain under half, and the rest has no known cause. The V and J calls and clone size are taken from that table; D and trimming were inferred from the DNA. Counted in this sample were over 95,000 clones; 75% to 90% of them appeared once. About 5.5% of the sample is in the top ten clones.

These data originate in a study of blood T cell repertoires in COVID-19 (dated by TCRdb to 2018 to 2020). With respect to the entire study: Samples covering the acute and convalescent phases of COVID-19 were provided by collaborators in the United States, Italy and Spain. The repertoires were made available in a free public database intended to serve as a resource for research on the immune response to SARS-CoV-2. Where available, HLA class I and class II types were taken from metadata supplied by the sample provider and were not determined by assay-based typing. Samples were obtained from the ongoing ImmuneRACE study (first 160 participants) and from approximately 1,200 subjects provided by 6 global collaborators. Nearly every sample came with metadata listing a de-identified subject ID, COVID-19 status, age in years and sex. Deeply sampled blood TCRbeta repertoires from subjects exposed to, actively infected with, or recovered from COVID-19 were included in the dataset. The prospective study material was composed of cDNA or gDNA derived from T cells, B-cell-depleted T cells, or PBMCs. Overall study results and their limits: The quantity of clinical and demographic metadata differed by source and by participant and was supplied without curation.

One collaborating source in Seattle enrolled patients while the patients were actively infected and followed the patients over time throughout the course of disease. Whole blood was collected in K2EDTA tubes by collaborating institutions according to the institutions' own protocols. For TCRbeta analysis, collaborators shipped samples as frozen whole blood, isolated PBMCs, or DNA extracted from either of those sample types. The sequencing input was peripheral blood. The TCR was taken from a woman aged 55 to 70 with COVID-19, enrolled during active disease. The chain is made from TRBV6-5 and TRBJ1-5; a tentative D call is TRBD1 (6 bases match). The CDR3 region reads CASSYSAGALGQPQHF. The bases are TGTGCCAGCAGTTACTCGGCAGGGGCTTTGGGTCAGCCCCAGCATTTT.